One sample yielded the 3 T cell receptor beta chains listed below, sequenced in a study of T cell repertoires in cytomegalovirus infection. No cognate antigen is known for these TCRs. From the reads, TCRdb called clonotypes with MiXCR, one entry per CDR3 protein. In the table there are about 770,000 distinct CDR3 sequences, about 28% of which are singletons. This specimen consisted of cultured CD8+ T cells from PBMCs, obtained from culture after CMV antigen stimulation. All receptors come from a human donor in good health (CMV status not recorded). Some clones in this sample may be carry-over from other donors' samples.

The chain carries TRBV6-2 or TRBV6-3 and TRBJ2-1; a possible D gene is TRBD2 (7 bases). CDR1 is MNHEY and CDR2 is SVGEGT in the germline V gene. The germline V and J ends were trimmed by 0 bases and 8 bases, with 17 bases remaining between them. The CDR3 sequence is 16 residues long. CDR3 sequence: CASSYSSVGGPDEQFF. The CDR3 coding sequence is TGTGCCAGCAGTTACTCGAGTGTGGGGGGGCCAGATGAGCAGTTCTTC.

This clonotype was counted at least ten times. CDR3 coding DNA: TGTGCCAGCGGACTTAGCCCTGAAGCTTTCTTT. This codes for CASGLSPEAFF. The genes are TRBV11-2 and TRBJ1-1; D remains unclear. This CDR3 is built from 11 residues. Germline assignment: CDR1 SGHAT and CDR2 FQNNGV. Trimming stripped 8 bases from V and 6 bases from J, with 10 bases between.

In this sample, this clonotype turned up a few times. The chain is built from TRBV4-3 and TRBJ2-3; the match to TRBD2 covers 7 bases. This CDR3 is 16 amino acids long. Looked up from germline, CDR1 is LGHNA and CDR2 is YSLEER. V was pared by 3 bases and J by 2 bases, with 8 bases of the junction left unmatched. CDR3 coding DNA: TGCGCCAGCAGCCAGGGAGGGGCGGGATCCACAGATACGCAGTATTTT. Amino acids: CASSQGGAGSTDTQYF.